This TCR beta chain was captured in a study of T-cell reconstitution after alpha-beta-depleted transplantation in children. The ends were cut back, 7 bases at V and 9 bases at J, with 19 bases in the middle. Germline lookup yields CDR1 SGHVS and CDR2 FQNEAQ. The CDR3 consists of 14 residues. Construction of the TCRbeta library involved unique molecular identifiers. TCRdb fed the PCR reads into MiXCR, producing one record per CDR3 protein. The sample yields 120,000 or so distinct CDR3 sequences, 10% seen once. This clonotype was observed many times. This TCR was sampled from a human donor who donated a stem cell graft to a child with acute lymphoblastic leukemia. The input for sequencing was PBMCs from the stem cell graft donor, taken from the stem cell graft. J is TRBJ2-1 and V is TRBV7-8; D may be TRBD2 (6 bases). DNA for the CDR3: TGTGCCAGCACCACTGCGGCGGAGGGGACTGAGCAGTTCTTC. Translation: CASTTAAEGTEQFF.